The TCR beta chain described here comes from a study of cytomegalovirus exposure and HLA in healthy donors. Study-wide results and limits: Among TCR beta chains of equal frequency, HLA-associated ones were more clonally expanded in a later analysis.

Note on this clone: Its antigen is unknown.

In the PCR, 60 Vbeta and 13 Jbeta primers were used. Some clones are missing from TCRdb's copy, which holds only in-frame ones; the method was immunoSEQ multiplex PCR. The sample lists about 190,000 clones, around four fifths occurring once. The CDR3 contains 17 residues. Germline CDR1 is SGHVS and CDR2 is FQNEAQ. V dropped 4 bases and J dropped 2; count of bases not matched to a gene: 12. This rearrangement joins TRBV7-8 to TRBJ1-2; 8 nucleotides line up with TRBD1. Sequencing input: PBMCs. This clonotype was obtained from a woman aged 18-29 years in good health and CMV-seronegative. The chain's CDR3 is CASSWDMRQGRNYGYTF. DNA for the CDR3: TGTGCCAGCAGCTGGGACATGCGACAGGGGAGGAACTATGGCTACACCTTC.